This TCR beta chain was recorded in a study of blood T cell repertoires in COVID-19. The wider study: The United States, Italy and Spain were the sources of the acute and convalescent COVID-19 samples. Sample material is recorded as cDNA or gDNA derived from T cells, B-cell-depleted T cells, or PBMCs.

The CDR3 totals 12 residues. The V and J ends lost 6 bases and 7 bases, in that order; junction bases with no gene match: 5. Germline CDR1 ENHRY, CDR2 SYGVKD. Authors' data handling: Amplification with reference gene primers provided the estimates of nucleated cell counts. Clones were sequenced by immunoSEQ multiplex PCR, and TCRdb holds only the in-frame ones, with some missing. From that table come the V and J calls and clone size; the DNA was used to work out D and trimming. Of some 140,000 clones in the sample, about four fifths are singletons; the top ten hold over 10%. The sequenced sample consisted of peripheral blood. This rearrangement joins TRBV10-3 to TRBJ1-2, with 7 bases that match TRBD1. This TCR was sampled from a human donor in a cohort sampled during active COVID-19. As DNA, the CDR3 is TGTGCCATCAGCGCCACAGGGGTTGGCTACACCTTC. Amino acids: CAISATGVGYTF.